These 8 T cell receptor beta chains came from one sample sequenced in a study of shared clonotypes between healthy human individuals. TCRdb keeps only in-frame clones here, not all; method: immunoSEQ multiplex PCR. The table includes fewer than 1.6 million clones, 98% detected once. Sequenced: naive CD4+ T cells sorted from blood. Subset noted: CD45RA+ positively selected. The receptor source for this set is a man aged 30 to 39 in good health.

This chain's CDR3 is CASSTRTSGKTDTQYF. The CDR3 nucleotides are TGTGCCAGTAGTACTCGGACTAGCGGAAAGACAGATACGCAGTATTTT. This sequence joins TRBV19 and TRBJ2-3, with 10 nucleotides matching TRBD2. Germline CDR1 reads LNHDA; CDR2 reads SQIVND (reference sequence). V lost 4 bases and J lost 3; bases outside the gene matches: 7. CDR3 size: 16 residues.

V usage is TRBV11-3 and J usage is TRBJ2-5; D is unresolved. The CDR3 length is 14 residues. Germline values: CDR1 SGHNT, CDR2 YENEEA. V was trimmed by 5 bases and J by 0 bases, leaving 10 bases between them. CDR3 protein: CASSAGPNQETQYF. For the CDR3, the DNA is TGTGCCAGCAGCGCAGGACCGAACCAAGAGACCCAGTACTTC.

This chain links TRBV9 with TRBJ2-7; no definite D call. Germline V gives CDR1 SGDLS, CDR2 YYNGEE. V was clipped by 0 bases and J by 7 bases, with 11 bases between them. CDR3 length equals 13 residues. Written as DNA, the CDR3 is TGTGCCAGCAGCGTAGGTAGTCCTTCTGAGCAGTACTTC. It codes for CASSVGSPSEQYF.

A single count supports this clone. The chain recombines TRBV30 with TRBJ1-2; possible D gene TRBD1, 6 bases. CDR1 and CDR2 from the germline V gene are GTSNPN and SVGIG (reference sequence). The CDR3 consists of 12 residues. Trimming took 5 bases from V and 6 from J, leaving 13 bases between them. The CDR3 bases are TGTGCCTGGGGTCGAGGGGGGCATGGCTACACCTTC. This gives the protein CAWGRGGHGYTF.

The CDR3 reads CASSLGQREQYF. The CDR3 nucleotides read TGCGCCAGCAGCTTGGGTCAGCGCGAGCAGTACTTC. The chain joins TRBV5-1 to TRBJ2-7; D uncertain. The V end was cut by 0 bases, the J end by 6 bases, with 7 bases between. CDR3 length: 12 amino acids. CDR1 SGHRS and CDR2 YFSETQ come from the germline V gene.

V is TRBV5-5 and J is TRBJ1-1; possible D gene TRBD1, 6 bases. CDR3 size: 13 residues. Trimming removed 5 bases at V and 1 base at J, with 9 bases between. Germline assignment: CDR1 SGHKS and CDR2 YYEKEE (reference sequence). The CDR3 bases are TGTGCCAGCAGGAGGGGACAGAACACTGAAGCTTTCTTT. Protein: CASRRGQNTEAFF.

This sequence joins TRBV7-9 and TRBJ2-3; perhaps TRBD1 as D (5 bases). The V gene's germline CDR1 is SEHNR and CDR2 FQNEAQ (reference sequence). CDR3 length: 15 residues. Trimming removed 4 bases from V and 0 bases from J, with 11 bases in between. The CDR3 here is CASSWTSVSTDTQYF. The CDR3 coding sequence is TGTGCCAGCAGCTGGACAAGCGTTAGCACAGATACGCAGTATTTT.

This chain connects TRBV27 to TRBJ2-5; 10 bases are a match to TRBD2. The trim removed 5 bases at V and 4 bases at J, leaving 10 bases unmatched. The CDR3 totals 16 residues. The germline gives CDR1 MNHEY, CDR2 SMNVEV (reference sequence). CDR3 in DNA: TGTGCCAGCAGTCAACGACTAGCGGGCCATGTAGAGACCCAGTACTTC. The encoded protein is CASSQRLAGHVETQYF.